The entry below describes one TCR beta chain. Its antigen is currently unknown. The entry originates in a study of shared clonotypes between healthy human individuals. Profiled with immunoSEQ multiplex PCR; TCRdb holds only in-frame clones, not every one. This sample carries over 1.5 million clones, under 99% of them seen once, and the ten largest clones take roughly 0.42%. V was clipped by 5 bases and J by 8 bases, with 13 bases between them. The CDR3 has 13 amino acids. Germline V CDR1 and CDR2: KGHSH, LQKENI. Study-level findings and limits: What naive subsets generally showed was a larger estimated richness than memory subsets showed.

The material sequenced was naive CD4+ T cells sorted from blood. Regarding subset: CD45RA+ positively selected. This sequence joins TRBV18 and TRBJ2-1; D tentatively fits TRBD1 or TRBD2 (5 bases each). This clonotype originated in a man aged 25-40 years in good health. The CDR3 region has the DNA TGTGCCAGCTCATCCGGGGACCGCGATGAGCAGTTCTTC. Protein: CASSSGDRDEQFF.